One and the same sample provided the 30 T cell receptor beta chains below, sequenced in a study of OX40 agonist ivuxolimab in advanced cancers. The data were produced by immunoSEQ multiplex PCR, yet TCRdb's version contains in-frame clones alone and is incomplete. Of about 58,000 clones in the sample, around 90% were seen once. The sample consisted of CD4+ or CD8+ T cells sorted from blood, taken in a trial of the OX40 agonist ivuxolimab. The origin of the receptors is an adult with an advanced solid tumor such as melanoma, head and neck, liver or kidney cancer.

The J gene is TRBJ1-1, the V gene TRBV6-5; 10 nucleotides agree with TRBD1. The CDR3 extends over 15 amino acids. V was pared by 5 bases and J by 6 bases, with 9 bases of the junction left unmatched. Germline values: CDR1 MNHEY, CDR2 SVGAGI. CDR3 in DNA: TGTGCCAGCAGTCGAAGACAGGGGGCGACCTCTGAAGCTTTCTTT. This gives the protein CASSRRQGATSEAFF.

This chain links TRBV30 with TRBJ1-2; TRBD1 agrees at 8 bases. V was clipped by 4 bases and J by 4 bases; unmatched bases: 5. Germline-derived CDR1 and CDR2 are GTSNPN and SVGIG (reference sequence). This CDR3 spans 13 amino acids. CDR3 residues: CAWIGGQAYGYTF. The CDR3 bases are TGTGCCTGGATAGGGGGACAGGCCTATGGCTACACCTTC.

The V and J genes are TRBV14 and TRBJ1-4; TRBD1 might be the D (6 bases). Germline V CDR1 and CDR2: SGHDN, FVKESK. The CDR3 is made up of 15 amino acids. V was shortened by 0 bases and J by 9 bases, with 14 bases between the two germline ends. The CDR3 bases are TGTGCCAGCAGCCAAGAAATACAGGGTAACCAAAAACTGTTTTTT. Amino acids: CASSQEIQGNQKLFF.

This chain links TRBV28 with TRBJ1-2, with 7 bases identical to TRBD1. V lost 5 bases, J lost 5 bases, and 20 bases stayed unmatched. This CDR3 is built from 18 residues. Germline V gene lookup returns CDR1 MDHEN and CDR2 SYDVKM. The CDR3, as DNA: TGTGCCAGCAGTCCCCCCCGAAAGGGGGCGCTGTCAATTTATGGCTACACCTTC. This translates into CASSPPRKGALSIYGYTF.

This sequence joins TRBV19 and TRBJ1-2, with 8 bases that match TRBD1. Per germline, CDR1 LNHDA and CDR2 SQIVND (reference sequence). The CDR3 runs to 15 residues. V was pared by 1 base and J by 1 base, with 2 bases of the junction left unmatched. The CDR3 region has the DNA TGTGCCAGTAGTATAGGGACAGGGCGTAACTATGGCTACACCTTC. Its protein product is CASSIGTGRNYGYTF. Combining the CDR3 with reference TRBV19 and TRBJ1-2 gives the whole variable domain DGGITQSPKYLFRKEGQNVTLSCEQNLNHDAMYWYRQDPGQGLRLIYYSQIVNDFQKGDIAEGYSVSREKKESFPLTVTSAQKNPTAFYLCASSIGTGRNYGYTFGSGTRLTVV.

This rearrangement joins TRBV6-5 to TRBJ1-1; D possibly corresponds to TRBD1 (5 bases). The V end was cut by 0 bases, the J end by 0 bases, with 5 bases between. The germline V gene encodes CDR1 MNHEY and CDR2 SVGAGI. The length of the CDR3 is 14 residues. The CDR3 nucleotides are TGTGCCAGCAGTTACTCGGGGGTGAACACTGAAGCTTTCTTT. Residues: CASSYSGVNTEAFF.

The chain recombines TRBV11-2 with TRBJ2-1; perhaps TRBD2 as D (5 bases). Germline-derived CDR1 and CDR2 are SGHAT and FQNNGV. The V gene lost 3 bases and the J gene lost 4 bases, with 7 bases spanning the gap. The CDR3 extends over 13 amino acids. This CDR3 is CASSLEVYNEQFF. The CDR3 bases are TGTGCCAGCAGCTTGGAGGTTTACAATGAGCAGTTCTTC.

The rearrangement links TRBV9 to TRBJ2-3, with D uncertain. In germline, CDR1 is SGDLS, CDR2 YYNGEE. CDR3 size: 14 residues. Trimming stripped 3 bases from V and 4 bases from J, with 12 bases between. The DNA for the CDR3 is TGTGCCAGCAGCGGGGATCTCGGGTCAGATACGCAGTATTTT. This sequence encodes CASSGDLGSDTQYF.

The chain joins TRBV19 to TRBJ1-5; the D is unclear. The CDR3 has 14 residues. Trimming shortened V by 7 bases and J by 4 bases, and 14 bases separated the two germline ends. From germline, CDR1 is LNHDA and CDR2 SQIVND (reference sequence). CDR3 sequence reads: CASTPASRNQPQHF. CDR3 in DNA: TGTGCCAGTACCCCTGCGTCGCGGAATCAGCCCCAGCATTTT.

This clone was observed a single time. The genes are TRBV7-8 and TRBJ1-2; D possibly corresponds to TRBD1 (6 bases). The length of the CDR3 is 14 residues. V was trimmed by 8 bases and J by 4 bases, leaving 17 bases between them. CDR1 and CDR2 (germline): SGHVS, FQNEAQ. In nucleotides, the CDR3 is TGTGCCAGCCATTCAGGAGGAGGGGGCTATGGCTACACCTTC. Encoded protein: CASHSGGGGYGYTF.

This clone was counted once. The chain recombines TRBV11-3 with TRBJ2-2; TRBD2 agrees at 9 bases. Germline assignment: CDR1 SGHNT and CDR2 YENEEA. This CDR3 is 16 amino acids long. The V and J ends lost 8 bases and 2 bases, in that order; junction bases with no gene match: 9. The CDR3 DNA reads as TGTGCCAGCCGGAGTAGCGGGGGCTCCAACACCGGGGAGCTGTTTTTT. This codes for CASRSSGGSNTGELFF. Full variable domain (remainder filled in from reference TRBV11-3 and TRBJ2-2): EAGVVQSPRYKIIEKKQPVAFWCNPISGHNTLYWYLQNLGQGPELLIRYENEEAVDDSQLPKDRFSAERLKGVDSTLKIQPAELGDSAVYLCASRSSGGSNTGELFFGEGSRLTVL.

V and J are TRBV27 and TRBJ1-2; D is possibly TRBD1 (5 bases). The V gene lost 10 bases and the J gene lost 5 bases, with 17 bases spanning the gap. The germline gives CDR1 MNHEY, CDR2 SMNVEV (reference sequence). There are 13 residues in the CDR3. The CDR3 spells CATMGQGGYGYTF. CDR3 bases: TGTGCCACAATGGGGCAGGGTGGTTATGGCTACACCTTC.

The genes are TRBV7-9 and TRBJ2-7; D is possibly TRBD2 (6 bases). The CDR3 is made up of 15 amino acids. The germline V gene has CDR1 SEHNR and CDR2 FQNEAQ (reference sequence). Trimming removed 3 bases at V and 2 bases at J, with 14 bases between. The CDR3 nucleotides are TGTGCCAGCAGCTTCGGCGGGGATATTACCTACGAGCAGTACTTC. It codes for CASSFGGDITYEQYF.

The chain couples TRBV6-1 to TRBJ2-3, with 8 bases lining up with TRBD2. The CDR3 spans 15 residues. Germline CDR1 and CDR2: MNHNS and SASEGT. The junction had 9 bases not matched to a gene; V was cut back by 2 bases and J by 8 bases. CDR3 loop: CASSELAGGIRTQYF. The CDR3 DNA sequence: TGTGCCAGCAGTGAATTGGCGGGAGGTATCCGTACGCAGTATTTT.

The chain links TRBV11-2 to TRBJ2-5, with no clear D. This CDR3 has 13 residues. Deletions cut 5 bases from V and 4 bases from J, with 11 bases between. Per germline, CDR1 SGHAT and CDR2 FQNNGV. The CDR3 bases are TGTGCCAGCAGCCCGTGGGGTGGAGAGACCCAGTACTTC. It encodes CASSPWGGETQYF.

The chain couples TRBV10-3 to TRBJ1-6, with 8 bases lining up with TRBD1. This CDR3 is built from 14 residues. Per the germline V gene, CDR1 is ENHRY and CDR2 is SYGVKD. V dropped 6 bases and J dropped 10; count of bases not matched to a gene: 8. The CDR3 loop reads CAISPGTGESPLHF. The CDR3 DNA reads TGTGCCATCAGCCCGGGGACAGGAGAATCACCCCTCCACTTT.

The DNA of the CDR3 is TGTGCCACTGGCCAGCATCAAGACATTCAGTACTTC. This gives the protein CATGQHQDIQYF. J is TRBJ2-4 and V is TRBV15; D unclear. Germline assignment: CDR1 LNHNV and CDR2 YYDKDF (reference sequence). The CDR3 spans 12 residues. V was shortened by 9 bases and J by 8 bases, with 14 bases between the two germline ends. Full variable domain (remainder filled in from reference TRBV15 and TRBJ2-4): DAMVIQNPRYQVTQFGKPVTLSCSQTLNHNVMYWYQQKSSQAPKLLFHYYDKDFNNEADTPDNFQSRRPNTSFCFLDIRSPGLGDTAMYLCATGQHQDIQYFGAGTRLSVL.

Here the CDR3 reads CASSEVRSTPREKLFF. In DNA form, the CDR3 reads TGTGCCAGCAGTGAAGTTCGCTCTACCCCGCGGGAAAAACTGTTTTTT. V and J are TRBV6-1 and TRBJ1-4; no definite D call. This CDR3 has 16 residues. CDR1 MNHNS and CDR2 SASEGT come from the germline V gene. V was trimmed by 1 base and J by 8 bases, leaving 17 bases between them.

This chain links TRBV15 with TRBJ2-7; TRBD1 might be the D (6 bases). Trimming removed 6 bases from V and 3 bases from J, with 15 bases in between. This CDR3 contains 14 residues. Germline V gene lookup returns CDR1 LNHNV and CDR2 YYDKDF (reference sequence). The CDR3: CATSLLTGGYEQYF. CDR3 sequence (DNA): TGTGCCACCAGTTTGCTGACAGGCGGCTACGAGCAGTACTTC.

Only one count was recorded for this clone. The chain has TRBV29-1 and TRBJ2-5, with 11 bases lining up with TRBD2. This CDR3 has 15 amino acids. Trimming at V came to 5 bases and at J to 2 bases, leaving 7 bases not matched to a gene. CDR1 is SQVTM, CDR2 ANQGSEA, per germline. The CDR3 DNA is TGCAGCGTTTCTCGACTAGCGGGGAATCAAGAGACCCAGTACTTC. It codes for CSVSRLAGNQETQYF.

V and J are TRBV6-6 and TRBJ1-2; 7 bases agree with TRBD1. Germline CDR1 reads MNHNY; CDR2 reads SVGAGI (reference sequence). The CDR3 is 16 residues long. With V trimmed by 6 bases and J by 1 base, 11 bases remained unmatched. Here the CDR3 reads CASSLPGQINNYGYTF. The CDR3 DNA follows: TGTGCCAGCAGCCTCCCGGGACAGATAAATAACTATGGCTACACCTTC.

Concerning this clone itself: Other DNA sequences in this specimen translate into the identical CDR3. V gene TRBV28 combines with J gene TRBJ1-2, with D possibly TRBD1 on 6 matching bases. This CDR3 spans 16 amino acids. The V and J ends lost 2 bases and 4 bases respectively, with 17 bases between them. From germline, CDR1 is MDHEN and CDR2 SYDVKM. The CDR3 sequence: CASSLGGQAGLYGYTF. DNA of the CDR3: TGTGCCAGCAGTTTAGGGGGCCAGGCCGGTCTCTATGGCTACACCTTC.

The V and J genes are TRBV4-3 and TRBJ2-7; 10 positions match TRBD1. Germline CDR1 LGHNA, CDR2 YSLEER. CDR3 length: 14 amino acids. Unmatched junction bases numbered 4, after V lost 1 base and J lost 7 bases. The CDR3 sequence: CASSQGQGAEEQYF. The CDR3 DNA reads TGCGCCAGCAGCCAAGGACAGGGGGCGGAAGAGCAGTACTTC.

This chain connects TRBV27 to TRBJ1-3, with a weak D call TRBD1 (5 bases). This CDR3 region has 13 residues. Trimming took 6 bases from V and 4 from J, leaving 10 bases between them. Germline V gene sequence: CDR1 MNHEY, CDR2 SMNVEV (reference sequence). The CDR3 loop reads CASSLREGNTIYF. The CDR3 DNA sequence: TGTGCCAGCAGCCTCAGGGAGGGAAACACCATATATTTT.

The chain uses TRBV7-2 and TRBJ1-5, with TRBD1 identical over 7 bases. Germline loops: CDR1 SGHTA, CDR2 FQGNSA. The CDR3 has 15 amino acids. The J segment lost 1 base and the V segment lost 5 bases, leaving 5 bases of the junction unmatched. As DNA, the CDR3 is TGTGCCAGCAGCCCGAACAGGGGAAGCAATCAGCCCCAGCATTTT. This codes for CASSPNRGSNQPQHF.

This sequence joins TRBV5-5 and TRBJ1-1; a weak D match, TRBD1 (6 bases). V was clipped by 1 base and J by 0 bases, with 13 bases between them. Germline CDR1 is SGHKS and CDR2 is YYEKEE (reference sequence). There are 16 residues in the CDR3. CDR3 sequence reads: CASSLSPGVMNTEAFF. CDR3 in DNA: TGTGCCAGCAGCTTGTCTCCAGGGGTCATGAACACTGAAGCTTTCTTT.

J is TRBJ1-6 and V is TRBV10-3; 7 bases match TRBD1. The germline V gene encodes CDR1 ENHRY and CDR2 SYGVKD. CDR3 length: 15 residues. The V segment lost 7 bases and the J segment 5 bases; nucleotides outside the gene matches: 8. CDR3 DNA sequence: TGTGCCATCACCGAAAGACAGGGAGATAATTCACCCCTCCACTTT. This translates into CAITERQGDNSPLHF.

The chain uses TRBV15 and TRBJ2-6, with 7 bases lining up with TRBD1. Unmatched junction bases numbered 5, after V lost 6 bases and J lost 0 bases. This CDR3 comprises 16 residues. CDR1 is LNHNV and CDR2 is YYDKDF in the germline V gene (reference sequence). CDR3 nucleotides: TGTGCCACCAGAAGGGACAGAGGCTCTGGGGCCAACGTCCTGACTTTC. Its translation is CATRRDRGSGANVLTF.

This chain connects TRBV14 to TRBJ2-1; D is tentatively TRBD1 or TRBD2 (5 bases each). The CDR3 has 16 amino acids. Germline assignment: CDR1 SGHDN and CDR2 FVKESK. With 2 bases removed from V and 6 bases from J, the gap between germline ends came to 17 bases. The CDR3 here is CASSQSRGGLGNEQFF. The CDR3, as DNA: TGTGCCAGCAGCCAAAGTAGGGGCGGGCTGGGCAATGAGCAGTTCTTC.

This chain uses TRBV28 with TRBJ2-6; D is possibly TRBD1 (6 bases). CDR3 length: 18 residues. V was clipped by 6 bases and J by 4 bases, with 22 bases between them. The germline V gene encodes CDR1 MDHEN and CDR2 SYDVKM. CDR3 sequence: CASSWVGAGYQGANVLTF. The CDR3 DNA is TGTGCCAGCAGCTGGGTGGGGGCAGGGTATCAAGGGGCCAACGTCCTGACTTTC. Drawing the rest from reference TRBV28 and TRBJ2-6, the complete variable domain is DVKVTQSSRYLVKRTGEKVFLECVQDMDHENMFWYRQDPGLGLRLIYFSYDVKMKEKGDIPEGYSVSREKKERFSLILESASTNQTSMYLCASSWVGAGYQGANVLTFGAGSRLTVL.